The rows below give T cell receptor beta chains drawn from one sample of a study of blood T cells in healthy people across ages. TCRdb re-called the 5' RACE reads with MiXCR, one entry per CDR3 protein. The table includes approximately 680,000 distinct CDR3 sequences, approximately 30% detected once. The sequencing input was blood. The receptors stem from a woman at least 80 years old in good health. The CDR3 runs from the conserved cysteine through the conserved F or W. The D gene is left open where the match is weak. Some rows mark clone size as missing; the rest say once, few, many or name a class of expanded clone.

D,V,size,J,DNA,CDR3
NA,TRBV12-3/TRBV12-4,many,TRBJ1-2,TGTGCCAGCTTCCCCGGCGGGGCGGATGGCTACACCTTC,CASFPGGADGYTF
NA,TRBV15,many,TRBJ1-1,TGTGCCACCAGCAGAGGACATTCGAACACTGAAGCTTTCTTT,CATSRGHSNTEAFF
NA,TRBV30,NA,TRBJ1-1,TGTGCCTGGAGTAGTAGGGACACTGAAGCTTTCTTT,CAWSSRDTEAFF
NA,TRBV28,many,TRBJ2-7,TGTGCCAGCAGTTCCCTCCCCCGGACATCCTCATACGAGCAGTACTTC,CASSSLPRTSSYEQYF
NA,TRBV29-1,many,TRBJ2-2,TGCAGCGTTACGAACACCGGGGAGCTGTTTTTT,CSVTNTGELFF
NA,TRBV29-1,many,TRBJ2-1,TGCAGCGTTTGGACTATAGCTGACAATGAGCAGTTCTTC,CSVWTIADNEQFF
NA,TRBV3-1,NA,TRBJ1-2,TGTGCCAGCAGCCAACCTGGGGGGGGCTCCTATGGCTACACCTTC,CASSQPGGGSYGYTF
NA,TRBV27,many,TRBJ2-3,TGTGCCAGCAGTTTCGCAGGGAGCACAGATACGCAGTATTTT,CASSFAGSTDTQYF
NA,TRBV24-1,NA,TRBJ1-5,TGTGCCACCAGTGATTTCAGGGTTAATCAGCCCCAGCATTTT,CATSDFRVNQPQHF
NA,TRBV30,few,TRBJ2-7,TGTGCCTGGAGCCAGGGGACGAACTCCTACGAGCAGTACTTC,CAWSQGTNSYEQYF
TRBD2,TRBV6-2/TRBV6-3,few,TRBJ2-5,TGTGCCAGCGGTCAGAGCGGGGGAGTAGGGACCCAGTACTTC,CASGQSGGVGTQYF
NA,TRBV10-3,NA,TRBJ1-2,TGTGCCATCAGTGACAATGTAGGAGGACTCTATGGCTACACCTTC,CAISDNVGGLYGYTF
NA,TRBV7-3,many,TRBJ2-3,TGTGCCAGCAGCTCCCTCGGGGGGCAGGATACGCAGTATTTT,CASSSLGGQDTQYF
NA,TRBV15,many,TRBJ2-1,TGTGCCACCAGCCGGGACCTACTTTCCTACAATGAGCAGTTCTTC,CATSRDLLSYNEQFF
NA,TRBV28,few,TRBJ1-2,TGTGCCAGCACCGAAACAGGTCGTGATGGCTACACCTTC,CASTETGRDGYTF
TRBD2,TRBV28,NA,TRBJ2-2,TGTGCCAGCAGTTTACACGGGAGGGGTGTCACCGGGGAGCTGTTTTTT,CASSLHGRGVTGELFF
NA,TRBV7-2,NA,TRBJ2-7,TGTGCCAGCAGCTTGGGCCCTTGGAATGAGCAGTACTTC,CASSLGPWNEQYF
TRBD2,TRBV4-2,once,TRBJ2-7,TGTGCCAGCAGCTCAGAACCGGGACTAGCGGGAGTGGGAGAGCAGTACTTC,CASSSEPGLAGVGEQYF
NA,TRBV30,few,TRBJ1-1,TGTGCCTGGAGTACTCAGGGCGGTGAAGCTTTCTTT,CAWSTQGGEAFF
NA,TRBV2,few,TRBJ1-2,TGTGCCAGCAGTGAAAGGTTGACGGCAGGCTACACCTTC,CASSERLTAGYTF
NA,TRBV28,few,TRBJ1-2,TGTGCCAGCAGTTTTGGCGGGTCCGTCTATGGCTACACCTTC,CASSFGGSVYGYTF
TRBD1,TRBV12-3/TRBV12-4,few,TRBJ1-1,TGTGCCAGCAGTTCCCGGACAGGGTGGTCTGAAGCTTTCTTT,CASSSRTGWSEAFF
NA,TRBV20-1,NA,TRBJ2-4,TGCAGTGCTAGAGTACCCGAAGGGGGAGACATTCAGTACTTC,CSARVPEGGDIQYF
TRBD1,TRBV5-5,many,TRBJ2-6,TGTGCCAGCAGCTCTGCCCCTCCGGCACAGGGGTCTGGGGCCAACGTCCTGACTTTC,CASSSAPPAQGSGANVLTF
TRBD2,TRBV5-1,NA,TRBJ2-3,TGCGCCAGCAGCTTAGCCAGCGGGGGGCCAGATACGCAGTATTTT,CASSLASGGPDTQYF
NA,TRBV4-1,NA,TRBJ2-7,TGCGCCAGCAGCCAAGCGTGGGGAGTGAGCTACGAGCAGTACTTC,CASSQAWGVSYEQYF
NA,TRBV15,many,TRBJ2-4,TGTGCCACCAGCAGAGTTGCCCCGGAGAATCAGTACTTC,CATSRVAPENQYF
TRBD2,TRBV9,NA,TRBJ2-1,TGTGCCAGCAGCGTATCCCCTGGGACTAGCGATGAGCAGTTCTTC,CASSVSPGTSDEQFF
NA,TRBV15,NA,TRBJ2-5,TGTGCCACCAGCAGCTCTGGACAAGAGACCCAGTACTTC,CATSSSGQETQYF
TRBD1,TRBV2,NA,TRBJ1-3,TGTGCCAGCAACAGGGGAGAAGGAAACACCATATATTTT,CASNRGEGNTIYF
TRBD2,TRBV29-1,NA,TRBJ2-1,TGCAGCGTTGAAGGGACTAGCGTTTACAATGAGCAGTTCTTC,CSVEGTSVYNEQFF
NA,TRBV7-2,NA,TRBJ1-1,TGTGCCAGCAGCCCGCGACGGTCGAACACTGAAGCTTTCTTT,CASSPRRSNTEAFF
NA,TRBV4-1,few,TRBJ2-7,TGCGCCAGCAGCTTCCGGGACAACGGCTACGAGCAGTACTTC,CASSFRDNGYEQYF
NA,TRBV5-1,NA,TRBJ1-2,TGCGCCAGCAGCTTGCTTGGGGGGTCCTATTGGAGCGGCTACACCTTC,CASSLLGGSYWSGYTF
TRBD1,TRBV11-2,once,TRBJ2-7,TGTGCCAGCAGCTTTCGTGCGGGACAGGACCACAATGAGCAGTACTTC,CASSFRAGQDHNEQYF
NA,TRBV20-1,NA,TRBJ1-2,TGCAGTGCTAGAGATCCGTTAGGTTTTAACTATGGCTACACCTTC,CSARDPLGFNYGYTF
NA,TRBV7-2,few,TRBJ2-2,TGTGCCAGCAGTCCGGGGGTGGGGGTAGTAACCGGGGAGCTGTTTTTT,CASSPGVGVVTGELFF
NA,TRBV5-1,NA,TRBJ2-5,TGCGCCAGCAGCTTGAGGCCTCCCCGGGGCAAGGAGACCCAGTACTTC,CASSLRPPRGKETQYF
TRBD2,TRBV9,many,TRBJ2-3,TGTGCCAGCAGCGTTTTTAGCGGGGCGACGCCAGATACGCAGTATTTT,CASSVFSGATPDTQYF
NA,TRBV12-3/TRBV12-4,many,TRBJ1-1,TGTGCCAGCAGTTTGTGGGGGGGGCAGACTGAAGCTTTCTTT,CASSLWGGQTEAFF
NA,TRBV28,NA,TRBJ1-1,TGTGCCAGCATCGGACTCGGGGGGGAGGACCTTAACACTGAAGCTTTCTTT,CASIGLGGEDLNTEAFF
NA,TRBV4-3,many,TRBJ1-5,TGCGCCAGCAGCCCCTCGGCGACAGGTCGCCAGCCCCAGCATTTT,CASSPSATGRQPQHF
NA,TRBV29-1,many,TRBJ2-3,TGCAGCGTTGAAGATCGGTACAGGGCCACAGATACGCAGTATTTT,CSVEDRYRATDTQYF
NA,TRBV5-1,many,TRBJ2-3,TGCGCCAGCAGCCAAGGGGTCCCAGATACGCAGTATTTT,CASSQGVPDTQYF